This entry is about one T cell receptor (beta chain). Only in-frame clones appear in the TCRdb table, and some are missing; sequencing was by immunoSEQ multiplex PCR. This table holds 60,000 to 80,000 clones, less than 90% found once. This CDR3 is built from 15 residues. V was shortened by 8 bases and J by 4 bases, with 17 bases between the two germline ends. Germline CDR1 is MNHEY and CDR2 is SVGAGI. The data are from a study of blood T cell repertoires in COVID-19. Background on the study: Both acute and convalescent COVID-19 samples were obtained from the United States, Italy and Spain. Sources were T cells, B-cell-depleted T cells, or PBMCs; the material itself was cDNA or gDNA.

The rearrangement joins TRBV6-5 to TRBJ2-2; possibly TRBD2 for D (6 bases). Sequenced: peripheral blood. The TCR was taken from a man in his forties or fifties with active COVID-19. Written as DNA, the CDR3 is TGTGCCAGCGGAGAGTGGCCCGGGGGCACCGGGGAGCTGTTTTTT. Translated: CASGEWPGGTGELFF.